Below are 4 T cell receptor beta chains sequenced from a single sample in a study of Graves' ophthalmopathy and Graves' hyperthyroidism. RNA transcripts served as template for amplifying TCR beta CDR3 sequences. HTBI primers were employed in first-round RT-PCR, then a second-round multiplex PCR followed. TCRdb processed the multiplex PCR reads anew with MiXCR; each CDR3 protein has one entry. Seen here are approximately 330,000 distinct CDR3 sequences, roughly a sixth observed once, and the top ten hold about 12%. The sequenced sample was peripheral blood. The receptors come from an adult man with Graves' ophthalmopathy.

This clonotype occurred many times. The chain employs TRBV6-5 and TRBJ1-1, with D unresolved. The CDR3 runs 13 residues. The germline V gene encodes CDR1 MNHEY and CDR2 SVGAGI. V gave up 2 bases and J gave up 2 bases, with 6 bases separating them. This CDR3 is CASSYEGNTEAFF. CDR3 DNA sequence: TGTGCCAGCAGTTACGAGGGAAACACTGAAGCTTTCTTT.

A word on this clonotype: One junction end does not reproduce the germline sequence, and a read error may be involved. The chain uses TRBV7-8 and TRBJ2-7; possibly TRBD1 for D (6 bases). The CDR3 is 10 amino acids. Germline CDR1 SGHVS, CDR2 FQNEAQ. CDR3 loop: CASSARGLHF. DNA of the CDR3: TGTGCCAGCAGCGCCAGGGGCTTGCACTTC.

This chain joins TRBV28 and TRBJ1-2; D remains ambiguous. The CDR3 runs 14 residues. From germline, CDR1 is MDHEN and CDR2 SYDVKM. The V gene lost 1 base and the J gene lost 8 bases, with 14 bases spanning the gap. CDR3 sequence: CASSLSARVYGYTF. The CDR3 nucleotides read TGTGCCAGCAGTTTATCGGCCCGAGTGTACGGCTACACCTTC.

This clonotype was observed a handful of times. The chain uses TRBV10-3 and TRBJ2-7, with D perhaps matching TRBD1 (5 bases). CDR1 is ENHRY, CDR2 SYGVKD, per germline. V was cut by 2 bases and J by 6 bases, with 14 bases left in between. This CDR3 is built from 14 residues. CDR3 nucleotide sequence: TGTGCCATCAGTGAGAGTGGCAGGGAAGGCGAGCAGTACTTC. Translated, it gives CAISESGREGEQYF.